This T cell receptor (beta chain) was identified during a study of early T cells in non-severe SARS-CoV-2 infection. V lost 6 bases, J lost 3 bases, and 19 bases lay in between. Germline CDR1 is SGHNT and CDR2 is YYREEE (reference sequence). This CDR3 contains 15 residues. This clonotype was counted ten times or more. The TCR library protocol was used to attach unique molecular identifiers. These identifiers were attached to individual cDNA molecules. TCRdb re-derived calls from the 5' RACE reads in MiXCR, one entry per CDR3 protein. The table records tens of thousands of distinct CDR3 sequences, under 7% of them present only once.

The chain uses TRBV5-4 and TRBJ2-7, with D tentatively TRBD2 (5 bases). Material for sequencing was whole blood. The source of this sequence is an adult who was a healthcare worker with PCR-confirmed SARS-CoV-2 infection or an uninfected control (not recorded which). For the CDR3, the DNA is TGTGCCAGCACCCAACAGTCACGGGGTTTCTACGAGCAGTACTTC. Its translation: CASTQQSRGFYEQYF.